Presented here are 4 T cell receptor beta chains from one specimen sequenced in a study of OX40 agonist ivuxolimab in advanced cancers. The protocol was immunoSEQ multiplex PCR, while the TCRdb copy is restricted to in-frame clones and leaves out a portion. The sample holds over 55,000 clones, approximately 91% seen once. The specimen was CD4+ or CD8+ T cells sorted from blood, collected in a trial of the OX40 agonist ivuxolimab. These TCRs come from an adult with an advanced solid tumor such as melanoma, head and neck, liver or kidney cancer.

The chain employs TRBV5-6 and TRBJ2-7; weak D call: TRBD2 (7 bases). Trimming shortened V by 9 bases and J by 2 bases, and 18 bases separated the two germline ends. CDR1 and CDR2 from the germline V gene are SGHDT and YYEEEE. This CDR3 is 14 amino acids long. The CDR3 region has the DNA TGTGCCACCCAGGAGGGGGGGCGAACCTACGAGCAGTACTTC. Protein product: CATQEGGRTYEQYF.

This chain uses TRBV18 with TRBJ2-3; D remains ambiguous. Per germline, CDR1 KGHSH and CDR2 LQKENI. Trimming shortened V by 2 bases and J by 2 bases, and 8 bases separated the two germline ends. There are 14 residues in the CDR3. The chain's CDR3 is CASSPITDTDTQYF. Here the CDR3 DNA reads TGTGCCAGCTCACCAATCACGGACACAGATACGCAGTATTTT.

V gene TRBV30 combines with J gene TRBJ1-1; D is possibly TRBD1 (5 bases). Germline CDR1 and CDR2: GTSNPN and SVGIG (reference sequence). CDR3 size: 14 residues. V lost 0 bases and J 5 bases, leaving 13 bases between the germline ends. The CDR3 here is CAWSVLAGATEAFF. As DNA, the CDR3 is TGTGCCTGGAGTGTACTAGCTGGGGCAACTGAAGCTTTCTTT.

V usage is TRBV11-3 and J usage is TRBJ2-3, with TRBD2 matching over 12 bases. The length of the CDR3 is 16 residues. V trimming: 4 bases; J trimming: 7 bases; junction bases outside the gene matches: 9. Germline loops: CDR1 SGHNT, CDR2 YENEEA. The CDR3 coding sequence is TGTGCCAGCAGCTGGGACTCTAGCGGGGGGGGAAATACGCAGTATTTT. This encodes CASSWDSSGGGNTQYF.